These T cell receptor beta chains were read from a single sample in a study of blood T cells in healthy people across ages. TCRdb reprocessed the 5' RACE reads via MiXCR and lists one record per CDR3 protein. Found here are some 900,000 distinct CDR3 sequences, about 30% of them singletons; the top ten hold roughly a sixth. Source material: blood. The receptor set was obtained from a woman older than 75 in good health. Each CDR3 is given with its conserved first and last residue. A D gene is named only where the DNA matches it firmly. Clone size is given for some rows only: seen once, a few or many times, or a class if the clone is expanded.

J gene,D gene,clone size,V gene,CDR3 DNA,CDR3 protein
TRBJ2-7,TRBD1,-,TRBV7-9,TGTGCCAGCAGCTTAGTCCAGGGGGAATCCCCCCCTGTGTACGAGCAGTACTTC,CASSLVQGESPPVYEQYF
TRBJ2-5,TRBD2,-,TRBV6-5,TGTGCCAGCAGTTATTCTAGCGGGGGGGCCGGGGAGACCCAGTACTTC,CASSYSSGGAGETQYF
TRBJ2-5,TRBD1,-,TRBV7-9,TGTGCCAGCAGCTCTCAGGGGGTGCGGGAGACCCAGTACTTC,CASSSQGVRETQYF
TRBJ2-3,TRBD2,-,TRBV6-5,TGTGCCAGCAGTCGCAGCGGGGGTAGCACAGATACGCGGTATTTT,CASSRSGGSTDTRYF
TRBJ2-5,-,-,TRBV5-6,TGTGCCAGCAGCTTTGGTCAGCAAGAGACCAAGTACTTC,CASSFGQQETKYF
TRBJ2-7,-,-,TRBV6-5,TGTGCCACCCAACCCGCGGCATCCTACGAGCAGTACTTC,CATQPAASYEQYF
TRBJ1-1,-,few,TRBV30,TGTGCCTGGAGTCTCGCTGGGAGAGCTTTCTTT,CAWSLAGRAFF
TRBJ1-6,-,few,TRBV11-2,TGTGCCAGCAGCTTGTCGACTACTTATAATTCACCCCTCCACTTT,CASSLSTTYNSPLHF
TRBJ2-3,-,many,TRBV12-3/TRBV12-4,TGTGCCAGCAGTTTTTCACCCGCCGGGGGTCTTCCAGATACGCAGTATTTT,CASSFSPAGGLPDTQYF
TRBJ2-2,-,-,TRBV12-3/TRBV12-4,TGTGCCAGCAGTTTTTTAAAGGCCGGGGAGCTGTTTTTT,CASSFLKAGELFF
TRBJ2-2,-,-,TRBV7-2,TGTGCCGCTGGGGCCCCCACCGGGGAGCTGTTTTTT,CAAGAPTGELFF
TRBJ2-3,TRBD2,-,TRBV29-1,TGCAGCGTTGAGGTCGCCGGGGGGAGCACAGATACGCAGTATTTT,CSVEVAGGSTDTQYF
TRBJ2-7,-,-,TRBV11-3,TGTGCCAGCGGCTTACAGGGTTCCTACGAGCAGTACTTC,CASGLQGSYEQYF
TRBJ2-3,TRBD2,-,TRBV12-3/TRBV12-4,TGTGCCAGCAGTTTAGAAGGAGGGACTAGCGCAGATGCGCAGTATTTT,CASSLEGGTSADAQYF
TRBJ2-6,TRBD1,few,TRBV6-5,TGTGCCAGCGCGGACAGGGGGTTATCTGGGGCCAACGTCCTGACTTTC,CASADRGLSGANVLTF
TRBJ1-5,TRBD1,few,TRBV27,TGTGCCAGCAGAAACCTCCGGGACAGAGATCAGCCCCAGCATTTT,CASRNLRDRDQPQHF
TRBJ1-2,-,many,TRBV29-1,TGCAGCGTTGAAGATTCCAGGGCTAACTATGGCTACACCTTC,CSVEDSRANYGYTF
TRBJ2-6,-,-,TRBV4-2,TGTGCCAGCAGCCAAGAATGGGGGTTTATAGTCTCTGGGGCCAACGTCCTGACTTTC,CASSQEWGFIVSGANVLTF
TRBJ2-1,-,many,TRBV10-3,TGTGCCATCAGGGAGGGGTCCACGGGAAGTGAGCAGTTCTTC,CAIREGSTGSEQFF